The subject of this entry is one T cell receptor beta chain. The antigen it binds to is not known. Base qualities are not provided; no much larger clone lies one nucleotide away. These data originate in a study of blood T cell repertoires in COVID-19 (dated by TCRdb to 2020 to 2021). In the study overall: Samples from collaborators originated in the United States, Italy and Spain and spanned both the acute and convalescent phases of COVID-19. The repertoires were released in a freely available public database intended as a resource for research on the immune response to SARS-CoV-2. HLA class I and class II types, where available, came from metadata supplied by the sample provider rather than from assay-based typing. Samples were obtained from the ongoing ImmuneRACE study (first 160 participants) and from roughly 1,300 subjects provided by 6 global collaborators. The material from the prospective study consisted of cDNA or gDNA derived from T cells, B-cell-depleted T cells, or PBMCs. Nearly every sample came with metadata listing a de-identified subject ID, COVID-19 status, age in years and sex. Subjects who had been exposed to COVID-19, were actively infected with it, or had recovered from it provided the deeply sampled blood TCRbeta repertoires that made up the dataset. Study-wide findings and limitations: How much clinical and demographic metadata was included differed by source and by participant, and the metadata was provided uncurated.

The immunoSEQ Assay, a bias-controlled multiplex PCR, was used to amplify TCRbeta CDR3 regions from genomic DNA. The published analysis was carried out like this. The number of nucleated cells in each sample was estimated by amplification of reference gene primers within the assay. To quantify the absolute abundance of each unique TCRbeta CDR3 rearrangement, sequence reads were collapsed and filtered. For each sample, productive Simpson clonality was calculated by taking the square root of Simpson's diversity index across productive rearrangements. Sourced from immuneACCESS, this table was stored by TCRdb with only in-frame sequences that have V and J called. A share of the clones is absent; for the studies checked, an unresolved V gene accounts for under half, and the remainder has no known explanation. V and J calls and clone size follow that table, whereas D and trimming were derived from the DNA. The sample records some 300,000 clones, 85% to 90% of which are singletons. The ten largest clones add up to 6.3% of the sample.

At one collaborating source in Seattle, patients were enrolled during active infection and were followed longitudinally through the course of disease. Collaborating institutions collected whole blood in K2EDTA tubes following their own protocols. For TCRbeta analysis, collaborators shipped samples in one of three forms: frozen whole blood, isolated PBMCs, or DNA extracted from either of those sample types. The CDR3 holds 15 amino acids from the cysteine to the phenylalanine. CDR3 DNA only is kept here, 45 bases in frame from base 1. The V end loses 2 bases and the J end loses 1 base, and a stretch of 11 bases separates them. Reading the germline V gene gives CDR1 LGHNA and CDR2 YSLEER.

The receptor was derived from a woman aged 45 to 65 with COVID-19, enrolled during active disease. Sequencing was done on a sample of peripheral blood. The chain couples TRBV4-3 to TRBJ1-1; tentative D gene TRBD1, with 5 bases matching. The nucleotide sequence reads TGCGCCAGCAGCCAAAGGGGAGGCGAGAACACTGAAGCTTTCTTT. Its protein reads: CASSQRGGENTEAFF.